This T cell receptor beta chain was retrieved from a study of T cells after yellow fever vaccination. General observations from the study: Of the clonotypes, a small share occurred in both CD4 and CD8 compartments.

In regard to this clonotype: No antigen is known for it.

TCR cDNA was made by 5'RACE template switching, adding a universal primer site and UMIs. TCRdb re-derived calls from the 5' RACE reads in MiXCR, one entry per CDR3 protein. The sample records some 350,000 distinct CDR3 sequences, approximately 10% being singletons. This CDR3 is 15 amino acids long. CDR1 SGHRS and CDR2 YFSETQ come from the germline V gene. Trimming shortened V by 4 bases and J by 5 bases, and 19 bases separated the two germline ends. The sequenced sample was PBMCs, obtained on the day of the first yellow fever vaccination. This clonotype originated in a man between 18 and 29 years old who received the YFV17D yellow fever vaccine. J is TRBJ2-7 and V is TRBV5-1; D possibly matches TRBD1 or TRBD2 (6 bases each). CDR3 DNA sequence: TGCGCCAGCAGCCCTGGGGGCCGCGGCGGGAACGAGCAGTACGTC. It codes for CASSPGGRGGNEQYV.